These 27 T cell receptor beta chains share one sample of origin, sequenced in a study of cytomegalovirus exposure and HLA in healthy donors. Both 60 Vbeta primers and 13 Jbeta primers went into the PCR. Produced via immunoSEQ multiplex PCR; TCRdb's table is partial and in-frame only. The profile covers about 150,000 clones, with approximately 8.9% appearing a single time and around 7% taken by the ten largest. The sequencing input was PBMCs. These receptor sequences come from a woman in her forties in good health and CMV-seropositive.

This clone was found a few times. V and J are TRBV5-6 and TRBJ2-3; 10 bases are shared with TRBD1. CDR1 SGHDT and CDR2 YYEEEE come from the germline V gene. J lost 0 bases, V lost 2 bases, and 3 bases had no gene match. CDR3 length: 16 residues. The CDR3 DNA reads as TGTGCCAGCAGCTTCCGGACAGGGGGAAGCACAGATACGCAGTATTTT. Encoded protein: CASSFRTGGSTDTQYF.

The chain couples TRBV5-6 to TRBJ2-7; the match to TRBD1 covers 7 bases. This CDR3 has 16 amino acids. With 4 bases clipped from V and 3 bases from J, the junction kept 13 bases outside the gene matches. The germline V gene encodes CDR1 SGHDT and CDR2 YYEEEE. The CDR3 region has the DNA TGTGCCAGCAGCCTTTTGGGACAGAGACTTTTCTACGAGCAGTACTTC. Translation gives CASSLLGQRLFYEQYF. The full variable domain, its missing parts supplied by reference TRBV5-6 and TRBJ2-7, is DAGVTQSPTHLIKTRGQQVTLRCSPKSGHDTVSWYQQALGQGPQFIFQYYEEEERQRGNFPDRFSGHQFPNYSSELNVNALLLGDSALYLCASSLLGQRLFYEQYFGPGTRLTVT.

This clone occurred a few times. The V call is TRBV11-2, the J call TRBJ1-5; D is perhaps TRBD1 (5 bases). Germline values: CDR1 SGHAT, CDR2 FQNNGV. V was cut by 5 bases and J by 4 bases, with 9 bases left in between. CDR3 size: 13 residues. CDR3 DNA sequence: TGTGCCAGCAGCCCAGGGCCAAATCAGCCCCAGCATTTT. It specifies CASSPGPNQPQHF.

The DNA of the CDR3 is TGCGCCAGCAAGGGACAGTCCACAGATACGCAGTATTTT. It codes for CASKGQSTDTQYF. The chain has TRBV10-1 and TRBJ2-3; 7 bases align to TRBD1. After removal of 7 bases from V and 2 bases from J, the junction contained 3 bases not matched to a gene. Germline loops: CDR1 WNHNN, CDR2 SYGVQD (reference sequence). CDR3 size: 13 residues.

The chain couples TRBV5-1 to TRBJ1-2; D uncertain. Trimming removed 0 bases at V and 8 bases at J, with 8 bases between. Looked up from germline, CDR1 is SGHRS and CDR2 is YFSETQ. CDR3 length equals 12 residues. The CDR3 nucleotides are TGCGCCAGCAGCTTGGAGCGCGGGGGCTACACCTTC. Protein product: CASSLERGGYTF.

This clone occurred a few times. J is TRBJ2-2 and V is TRBV7-9; a possible D gene is TRBD1 (6 bases). Per the germline V gene, CDR1 is SEHNR and CDR2 is FQNEAQ (reference sequence). Trimming removed 5 bases at V and 6 bases at J, with 13 bases between. CDR3 length: 14 residues. Written as DNA, the CDR3 is TGTGCCAGCAGCCAAGGGGGAGTTGCCGGGGAGCTGTTTTTT. Translating gives CASSQGGVAGELFF.

The chain couples TRBV6-5 to TRBJ2-1; 7 nucleotides match TRBD1. Germline V lookup: CDR1 MNHEY, CDR2 SVGAGI. This CDR3 has 14 amino acids. J was trimmed by 4 bases and V by 6 bases; bases with no gene match: 6. In DNA form, the CDR3 reads TGTGCCAGCAGCCGACAGGGTCAGTACAATGAGCAGTTCTTC. It specifies CASSRQGQYNEQFF.

This clone was seen a few times. The V call is TRBV19, the J call TRBJ1-1; 9 bases are shared with TRBD1. Germline CDR1 is LNHDA and CDR2 is SQIVND (reference sequence). The CDR3 totals 16 residues. Trimming cost V 7 bases and J 2 bases; bases outside gene matches: 11. The CDR3 sequence: CASTYRGQGYNTEAFF. CDR3 DNA sequence: TGTGCCAGTACCTACAGGGGGCAAGGGTATAACACTGAAGCTTTCTTT.

This clone showed up just a few times. The chain combines TRBV5-1 with TRBJ1-6; TRBD1 agrees at 8 bases. Germline V gene lookup returns CDR1 SGHRS and CDR2 YFSETQ. The V and J ends lost 2 bases and 8 bases, in that order; junction bases with no gene match: 6. This CDR3 has 15 amino acids. The CDR3 coding sequence is TGCGCCAGCAGCTTCTTCGGACAGGGTGATTCACCCCTCCACTTT. It translates to CASSFFGQGDSPLHF.

The rearrangement links TRBV27 to TRBJ1-4; 10 nucleotides match TRBD1. Germline V gene sequence: CDR1 MNHEY, CDR2 SMNVEV (reference sequence). V shed 6 bases and J 8 bases; nucleotides not matched to a gene: 6. This CDR3 comprises 14 residues. The CDR3 bases are TGTGCCAGCAGAGGGACAGGGGCTGCGGAAAAACTGTTTTTT. This encodes CASRGTGAAEKLFF. Supplemented by reference TRBV27 and TRBJ1-4, the full variable domain reads EAQVTQNPRYLITVTGKKLTVTCSQNMNHEYMSWYRQDPGLGLRQIYYSMNVEVTDKGDVPEGYKVSRKEKRNFPLILESPSPNQTSLYFCASRGTGAAEKLFFGSGTQLSVL.

CDR3 bases: TGTGCCAGCAGCTCGACTAGCGGGAACACCGGGGAGCTGTTTTTT. It yields the protein CASSSTSGNTGELFF. The chain links TRBV7-7 to TRBJ2-2; 9 nucleotides match TRBD2. The junction had 1 base not matched to a gene; V was cut back by 4 bases and J by 1 base. The CDR3 spans 15 residues. The germline gives CDR1 SSHAT, CDR2 FNYEAQ (reference sequence).

This clone was seen only a few times. The chain uses TRBV18 and TRBJ2-3; 9 bases align to TRBD1. Germline assignment: CDR1 KGHSH and CDR2 LQKENI. With 6 bases clipped from V and 2 bases from J, the junction kept 9 bases outside the gene matches. The CDR3 has 16 residues. The CDR3 loop is CASSYDGTGITDTQYF. The CDR3 nucleotides read TGTGCCAGCTCCTACGACGGGACAGGGATCACAGATACGCAGTATTTT.

This rearrangement joins TRBV14 to TRBJ2-1, with a weak D call TRBD1 (5 bases). Trimming pared 3 bases from V and 3 bases from J, leaving 9 bases between. In germline, CDR1 is SGHDN, CDR2 FVKESK. This CDR3 region has 14 residues. CDR3 sequence (DNA): TGTGCCAGCAGCCACAGGGAATACTACAATGAGCAGTTCTTC. Translated: CASSHREYYNEQFF.

This clone has only a few counts. The chain couples TRBV5-1 to TRBJ1-1; no firm D call. The CDR3 length is 13 residues. V was cut by 5 bases and J by 5 bases, with 13 bases left in between. The germline V gene encodes CDR1 SGHRS and CDR2 YFSETQ. CDR3 amino acids: CASRPPTGTEAFF. The CDR3 nucleotides are TGCGCCAGCAGACCTCCGACGGGGACTGAAGCTTTCTTT.

This chain uses TRBV4-3 with TRBJ1-3, with unresolved D. Germline CDR1 and CDR2: LGHNA and YSLEER. The CDR3 has 15 residues. Trimming left V 3 bases short and J 0 bases short, with 9 bases between. The DNA of the CDR3 is TGCGCCAGCAGCCAGACTCGAGGCTCTGGAAACACCATATATTTT. Translating gives CASSQTRGSGNTIYF.

This clone has more than one count but fewer than ten. V and J are TRBV15 and TRBJ1-2; the D is unclear. V dropped 2 bases and J dropped 2 bases, with 12 bases sitting between them. The CDR3 consists of 15 residues. CDR1 and CDR2 (germline): LNHNV, YYDKDF (reference sequence). The CDR3, as DNA: TGTGCCACCAGCAGATCCTCAGTCAACAACTATGGCTACACCTTC. Translation gives CATSRSSVNNYGYTF.

The chain joins TRBV7-2 to TRBJ2-1; 9 positions match TRBD2. Germline values: CDR1 SGHTA, CDR2 FQGNSA. Trimming cost V 5 bases and J 6 bases; bases outside gene matches: 5. The CDR3 extends over 14 amino acids. The DNA for the CDR3 is TGTGCCAGCAGCCCGGGACTAGCCGCCAATGAGCAGTTCTTC. Its protein product is CASSPGLAANEQFF.

This clone was found a few times. This chain links TRBV4-3 with TRBJ1-6, with 8 positions matching TRBD1. Germline V gives CDR1 LGHNA, CDR2 YSLEER. The CDR3 extends over 17 amino acids. The trim removed 0 bases at V and 6 bases at J, leaving 7 bases unmatched. The CDR3 DNA reads TGCGCCAGCAGCCAAGACCCGGACAGGGCGCCTAATTCACCCCTCCACTTT. Translation: CASSQDPDRAPNSPLHF.

CDR3 region: CASSLPADEESYGYTF. The CDR3 DNA reads as TGTGCCAGCAGCTTACCGGCAGATGAGGAGAGCTATGGCTACACCTTC. This chain connects TRBV7-2 to TRBJ1-2; D is undetermined. CDR3 size: 16 residues. V was pared by 2 bases and J by 4 bases, with 17 bases between. Germline V gene lookup returns CDR1 SGHTA and CDR2 FQGNSA. Supplemented by reference TRBV7-2 and TRBJ1-2, the full variable domain reads GAGVSQSPSNKVTEKGKDVELRCDPISGHTALYWYRQSLGQGLEFLIYFQGNSAPDKSGLPSDRFSAERTGGSVSTLTIQRTQQEDSAVYLCASSLPADEESYGYTFGSGTRLTVV.

This clone was seen a few times. V is TRBV7-2 and J is TRBJ1-1; TRBD1 might be the D (5 bases). The CDR3 is made up of 14 amino acids. The germline V gene has CDR1 SGHTA and CDR2 FQGNSA. V lost 11 bases and J 1 base, leaving 17 bases between the germline ends. The CDR3 reads CASKPGSGNTEAFF. In DNA, the CDR3 is TGTGCCTCAAAGCCAGGGTCCGGGAACACTGAAGCTTTCTTT.

The genes are TRBV7-2 and TRBJ2-2, with TRBD1 matching over 10 bases. Trimming at V came to 6 bases and at J to 3 bases, leaving 4 bases not matched to a gene. This CDR3 contains 15 residues. Per the germline V gene, CDR1 is SGHTA and CDR2 is FQGNSA. The CDR3 coding sequence is TGTGCCAGCAGGCCGACAGGGGGCTACACCGGGGAGCTGTTTTTT. It translates to CASRPTGGYTGELFF.

The chain is built from TRBV29-1 and TRBJ1-2, with D unclear. Trimming shortened V by 2 bases and J by 0 bases, and 10 bases separated the two germline ends. Germline lookup yields CDR1 SQVTM and CDR2 ANQGSEA. This CDR3 has 14 amino acids. CDR3 in amino acids: CSVEWASANYGYTF. CDR3 sequence (DNA): TGCAGCGTTGAATGGGCTTCAGCTAACTATGGCTACACCTTC.

This clone appeared a few times. This sequence joins TRBV19 and TRBJ1-2, with D unresolved. Trimming took off 5 bases at V and 8 bases at J, with 18 bases between the two ends. Germline loops: CDR1 LNHDA, CDR2 SQIVND (reference sequence). The CDR3 contains 14 residues. CDR3 loop: CASSAAEGWGGYTF. CDR3 nucleotide sequence: TGTGCCAGTAGTGCCGCGGAGGGTTGGGGAGGCTACACCTTC.

J is TRBJ1-1 and V is TRBV19, with TRBD1 as a possible D gene (6 bases). The CDR3 runs to 18 residues. V lost 7 bases to trimming and J lost 0 bases, with 24 bases between them. Germline V CDR1 and CDR2: LNHDA, SQIVND (reference sequence). This CDR3 reads CASKKRGRGGLVNTEAFF. CDR3 DNA: TGTGCCAGTAAAAAGAGAGGGCGCGGGGGCCTGGTGAACACTGAAGCTTTCTTT.

For this clone: The sample carries other DNA sequences with the same CDR3. This rearrangement joins TRBV5-4 to TRBJ2-2; 10 bases align to TRBD2. The CDR3 has 15 residues. V shed 4 bases and J 6 bases; nucleotides not matched to a gene: 6. Germline V lookup: CDR1 SGHNT, CDR2 YYREEE (reference sequence). The CDR3 sequence: CASSQRGGGAGELFF. The CDR3 bases are TGTGCCAGCAGCCAGCGGGGGGGAGGAGCCGGGGAGCTGTTTTTT.

This clone was detected many times. The chain joins TRBV4-3 to TRBJ2-7; D remains unclear. Germline V gene data show CDR1 as LGHNA and CDR2 as YSLEER. Deletions cut 4 bases from V and 3 bases from J, with 7 bases between. CDR3 length: 12 residues. For the CDR3, the DNA is TGCGCCAGCAGCCCTACTGGCTACGAGCAGTACTTC. Translated: CASSPTGYEQYF.

CDR3 nucleotides: TGCGCCAGCAGCCGGACAGGGTCTGGAAACACCATATATTTT. The encoded protein is CASSRTGSGNTIYF. The chain has TRBV5-1 and TRBJ1-3, with TRBD1 matching over 8 bases. The germline CDR1 and CDR2 sequences are SGHRS and YFSETQ. The V gene end was trimmed by 4 bases and the J gene end by 1 base; junction bases not matched to a gene: 1. The CDR3 contains 14 residues.